A single TCR beta chain is shown here with its context. This entry is derived from a study of cytomegalovirus exposure and HLA in healthy donors. The PCR ran on 60 Vbeta and 13 Jbeta primers. The protocol was immunoSEQ multiplex PCR, while the TCRdb copy is restricted to in-frame clones and leaves out a portion. This sample has about 170,000 clones, with roughly 83% found just once. Germline V CDR1 and CDR2: SGHTA, FQGNSA. The CDR3 is made up of 15 amino acids. The germline V and J ends were trimmed by 5 bases and 7 bases, with 17 bases remaining between them. The sample comprised PBMCs. The V and J genes are TRBV7-2 and TRBJ2-2; weak D call: TRBD1 (6 bases). This TCR came from a woman aged 45 to 65 in good health and CMV-seronegative. CDR3 bases: TGTGCCAGCAGCCACCCCAGGGGCGGAGGCGGGGAGCTGTTTTTT. Translating gives CASSHPRGGGGELFF.